The T cell receptor beta chain under discussion was sequenced for a study of blood T cell repertoires in COVID-19. Study-wide context: The United States, Italy and Spain were the sources of the acute and convalescent COVID-19 samples. Sample material is recorded as cDNA or gDNA derived from T cells, B-cell-depleted T cells, or PBMCs.

This CDR3 has 15 amino acids. In germline, CDR1 is SGDLS, CDR2 YYNGEE. With 3 bases clipped from V and 2 bases from J, the junction kept 5 bases outside the gene matches. The protocol was immunoSEQ multiplex PCR, while the TCRdb copy is restricted to in-frame clones and leaves out a portion. The data hold under 50,000 clones, with approximately 80% observed a single time. The TCR comes from a human donor with active or convalescent COVID-19. The donor label of this sample is uncertain. What was sequenced was peripheral blood. The genes are TRBV9 and TRBJ1-3; 7 bases are shared with TRBD1. The CDR3 loop reads CASSEETGTGNTIYF. CDR3 DNA sequence: TGTGCCAGCAGCGAGGAGACAGGGACTGGAAACACCATATATTTT.